The 29 T cell receptor beta chains below all came from one sample that was sequenced in a study of CD8+ T cells in alopecia areata. RNA was isolated and reverse transcribed to cDNA, the sequencing template. The table came from immunoSEQ multiplex PCR; TCRdb's copy has only in-frame clones and leaves some out. Of thousands of clones listed, 65% to 70% were seen once; the top ten hold about 14%. Collection of lesional scalp punch biopsies and peripheral blood was performed in alopecia areata patients. The input for sequencing was skin, taken at week 0. The origin of the receptors is a human donor with alopecia areata.

The chain joins TRBV4-3 to TRBJ2-1; possibly TRBD1 for D (6 bases). The CDR3 runs 16 residues. V lost 2 bases and J lost 1, with 12 bases in between. The germline gives CDR1 LGHNA, CDR2 YSLEER. The CDR3 sequence is CASSQSFGQSYNEQFF. The CDR3 DNA follows: TGCGCCAGCAGCCAAAGCTTTGGACAGTCCTACAATGAGCAGTTCTTC.

V and J are TRBV7-6 and TRBJ1-5; TRBD1 matches 10 bases. Looked up from germline, CDR1 is SGHVS and CDR2 is FNYEAQ. The CDR3 totals 16 residues. V shed 5 bases, J shed 6 bases, and the junction held 10 bases outside the gene matches. The CDR3 reads CASSPGTGAGTQPQHF. As DNA, the CDR3 is TGTGCCAGCAGCCCAGGGACAGGGGCGGGGACTCAGCCCCAGCATTTT. The complete variable domain, with remaining parts taken from reference TRBV7-6 and TRBJ1-5, reads GAGVSQSPRYKVTKRGQDVALRCDPISGHVSLYWYRQALGQGPEFLTYFNYEAQQDKSGLPNDRFSAERPEGSISTLTIQRTEQRDSAMYRCASSPGTGAGTQPQHFGDGTRLSIL.

The rearrangement links TRBV7-2 to TRBJ2-7, with D uncertain. From germline, CDR1 is SGHTA and CDR2 FQGNSA. V gave up 1 base and J gave up 6 bases, with 16 bases separating them. This CDR3 is 15 amino acids long. The CDR3 here is CASSLVPEDIREQYF. In DNA, the CDR3 is TGTGCCAGCAGCTTAGTCCCAGAAGATATTCGCGAGCAGTACTTC. The full variable domain, completed using reference TRBV7-2 and TRBJ2-7, is GAGVSQSPSNKVTEKGKDVELRCDPISGHTALYWYRQSLGQGLEFLIYFQGNSAPDKSGLPSDRFSAERTGGSVSTLTIQRTQQEDSAVYLCASSLVPEDIREQYFGPGTRLTVT.

The rearrangement joins TRBV10-3 to TRBJ2-1; 9 nucleotides line up with TRBD2. The V and J ends lost 6 bases and 9 bases, in that order; junction bases with no gene match: 3. CDR3 length: 12 amino acids. CDR1 and CDR2 from the germline V gene are ENHRY and SYGVKD. The CDR3, as DNA: TGTGCCATCAGCCCTAGCGGGGTTGAGCAGTTCTTC. Its protein is CAISPSGVEQFF.

This clone was found a few times. J is TRBJ1-2 and V is TRBV7-2, with D possibly TRBD1 on 5 matching bases. V lost 2 bases, J lost 13 bases, and 14 bases lay in between. The CDR3 consists of 12 residues. CDR1 SGHTA and CDR2 FQGNSA come from the germline V gene. Here the CDR3 reads CASSLSWQGLTF. The CDR3 DNA is TGTGCCAGCAGCTTAAGTTGGCAGGGCCTCACCTTC.

This rearrangement joins TRBV7-8 to TRBJ1-2, with no clear D. Trimming removed 4 bases at V and 3 bases at J, with 3 bases between. CDR3 length: 11 residues. CDR1 and CDR2 from the germline V gene are SGHVS and FQNEAQ. This CDR3 reads CASSSDYGYTF. The DNA for the CDR3 is TGTGCCAGCAGCTCCGACTATGGCTACACCTTC.

This clone was seen a handful of times. This chain connects TRBV7-2 to TRBJ2-7; D ambiguous. Germline assignment: CDR1 SGHTA and CDR2 FQGNSA. The CDR3 spans 11 residues. The V and J ends lost 3 bases and 3 bases respectively, with 3 bases between them. The CDR3 loop is CASSFFYEQYF. The CDR3 bases are TGTGCCAGCAGCTTTTTCTACGAGCAGTACTTC.

This clone turned up a few times. The chain has TRBV11-2 and TRBJ2-7, with 7 bases aligning to TRBD1. There are 16 residues in the CDR3. Germline V gene lookup returns CDR1 SGHAT and CDR2 FQNNGV. V shed 4 bases, J shed 2 bases, and the junction held 11 bases outside the gene matches. The CDR3 protein is CASSSTGWGQTYEQYF. As DNA, the CDR3 is TGTGCCAGCAGCTCGACCGGATGGGGACAGACCTACGAGCAGTACTTC. The full variable domain, completed using reference TRBV11-2 and TRBJ2-7, is EAGVAQSPRYKIIEKRQSVAFWCNPISGHATLYWYQQILGQGPKLLIQFQNNGVVDDSQLPKDRFSAERLKGVDSTLKIQPAKLEDSAVYLCASSSTGWGQTYEQYFGPGTRLTVT.

The chain carries TRBV19 and TRBJ1-1; TRBD1 might be the D (6 bases). Germline V gives CDR1 LNHDA, CDR2 SQIVND (reference sequence). The CDR3 has 14 residues. V lost 8 bases and J lost 4, with 17 bases in between. The CDR3 spells CASFGGGRGTEAFF. The CDR3 DNA is TGTGCCAGTTTTGGAGGGGGACGTGGCACTGAAGCTTTCTTT.

The chain joins TRBV5-6 to TRBJ1-1; a weak D match, TRBD1 (5 bases). The CDR3 spans 14 residues. The V end lost 3 bases, the J end lost 2 bases, and 11 bases lay between the germline ends. Germline values: CDR1 SGHDT, CDR2 YYEEEE. Here the CDR3 reads CASSSLGGNTEAFF. CDR3 coding DNA: TGTGCCAGCAGCTCCCTGGGGGGAAACACTGAAGCTTTCTTT.

The rearrangement joins TRBV7-2 to TRBJ2-3; 7 bases are shared with TRBD2. CDR3 length equals 15 residues. Per the germline V gene, CDR1 is SGHTA and CDR2 is FQGNSA. Losses at the gene ends were 2 bases for V and 2 bases for J; bases not matched to a gene: 4. The CDR3 nucleotides are TGTGCCAGCAGCTTAACTAGCGCCATCACAGATACGCAGTATTTT. It codes for CASSLTSAITDTQYF. The full variable domain, completed using reference TRBV7-2 and TRBJ2-3, is GAGVSQSPSNKVTEKGKDVELRCDPISGHTALYWYRQSLGQGLEFLIYFQGNSAPDKSGLPSDRFSAERTGGSVSTLTIQRTQQEDSAVYLCASSLTSAITDTQYFGPGTRLTVL.

The chain's CDR3 is CASSPGVAAHTDTQYF. CDR3 in DNA: TGTGCCAGCAGCCCTGGGGTAGCGGCACACACAGATACGCAGTATTTT. V and J are TRBV11-2 and TRBJ2-3; weak D call: TRBD2 (6 bases). The germline V gene has CDR1 SGHAT and CDR2 FQNNGV. This CDR3 has 16 residues. With 5 bases removed from V and 2 bases from J, the gap between germline ends came to 17 bases.

The chain carries TRBV28 and TRBJ1-5; D perhaps matches TRBD1 (5 bases). V was cut by 5 bases and J by 7 bases, with 27 bases left in between. Germline loops: CDR1 MDHEN, CDR2 SYDVKM. CDR3 length: 18 residues. The CDR3 loop reads CASSGASSVQVFAQPQHF. The DNA for the CDR3 is TGTGCCAGCAGTGGGGCGTCGAGTGTGCAGGTTTTTGCGCAGCCCCAGCATTTT.

This chain uses TRBV2 with TRBJ2-3; TRBD2 agrees at 11 bases. CDR1 and CDR2 from the germline V gene are SNHLY and FYNNEI. V shed 6 bases and J 3 bases; nucleotides not matched to a gene: 8. The length of the CDR3 is 16 residues. The CDR3 DNA follows: TGTGCCAGCAGGGCTGTTAGCGGGGGGGGGACAGATACGCAGTATTTT. Amino acids: CASRAVSGGGTDTQYF. Complete variable domain (other parts from reference TRBV2 and TRBJ2-3): EPEVTQTPSHQVTQMGQEVILRCVPISNHLYFYWYRQILGQKVEFLVSFYNNEISEKSEIFDDQFSVERPDGSNFTLKIRSTKLEDSAMYFCASRAVSGGGTDTQYFGPGTRLTVL.

This chain uses TRBV25-1 with TRBJ1-2; 7 bases match TRBD1. V was pared by 4 bases and J by 8 bases, with 10 bases of the junction left unmatched. This CDR3 has 14 amino acids. Germline V gene data show CDR1 as MGHDK and CDR2 as SYGVNS. The CDR3 nucleotides read TGTGCCAGCAGTGCGGGACAGACGGCAGGAGGCTACACCTTC. It yields the protein CASSAGQTAGGYTF.

This clone was seen a handful of times. The chain joins TRBV25-1 to TRBJ1-2, with D possibly being TRBD1 (6 bases). V gave up 3 bases and J gave up 8 bases, with 13 bases separating them. The CDR3 runs 13 residues. The germline gives CDR1 MGHDK, CDR2 SYGVNS. CDR3 bases: TGTGCCAGCAGTGATACAGGGCGTGGAGGCTACACCTTC. It yields the protein CASSDTGRGGYTF.

The chain is built from TRBV4-3 and TRBJ1-5, with 7 nucleotides matching TRBD1. The CDR3 totals 14 residues. Germline V gene data show CDR1 as LGHNA and CDR2 as YSLEER. Trimming took 3 bases from V and 2 from J; bases not matched to a gene: 1. This chain's CDR3 is CASSHGQGNQPQHF. CDR3 coding DNA: TGCGCCAGCAGCCACGGACAGGGCAATCAGCCCCAGCATTTT.

V and J are TRBV29-1 and TRBJ1-6; 10 bases line up with TRBD1. The CDR3 runs 13 residues. Germline loops: CDR1 SQVTM, CDR2 ANQGSEA. J gave up 10 bases and V 7 bases, and 7 bases lay outside the gene matches. The CDR3 loop reads CSARQGAQSPLHF. CDR3 DNA: TGCAGCGCAAGACAGGGGGCGCAGTCACCCCTCCACTTT.

The chain recombines TRBV5-1 with TRBJ2-3; tentative D call: TRBD2 (6 bases). V lost 2 bases and J lost 0, with 22 bases in between. The CDR3 is 19 residues long. Germline CDR1 and CDR2: SGHRS and YFSETQ. The CDR3 spells CASSFGSITRGESTDTQYF. For the CDR3, the DNA is TGCGCCAGCAGCTTCGGGTCAATCACGCGCGGGGAAAGCACAGATACGCAGTATTTT.

The chain uses TRBV6-4 and TRBJ2-1; the match to TRBD2 covers 13 bases. V was clipped by 6 bases and J by 9 bases; unmatched bases: 8. The CDR3 spans 15 residues. From germline, CDR1 is MRHNA and CDR2 SNTAGT. CDR3 sequence reads: CASSRTSGGSGEQFF. The DNA for the CDR3 is TGTGCCAGCAGCCGGACTAGCGGGGGATCGGGTGAGCAGTTCTTC.

The V and J genes are TRBV25-1 and TRBJ1-6; D gene unclear. The ends were cut back, 1 base at V and 8 bases at J, with 12 bases in the middle. The CDR3 totals 15 residues. Germline CDR1 is MGHDK and CDR2 is SYGVNS. The CDR3 sequence: CASSESGRNYSPLHF. The DNA for the CDR3 is TGTGCCAGCAGTGAATCAGGCAGGAATTATTCACCCCTCCACTTT.

This clone was counted between two and nine times. The chain couples TRBV23-1 to TRBJ2-4; D is undetermined. TRBV23-1 is designated an ORF whose function remains uncertain. There are 14 residues in the CDR3. V was pared by 7 bases and J by 4 bases, with 14 bases between. The chain's CDR3 is CASTPLADKNIQYF. Here the CDR3 DNA reads TGCGCCAGCACCCCCCTGGCAGATAAAAACATTCAGTACTTC.

The CDR3 DNA is TGTGCCAGCAGCCAAGTCGCCCAGGGGGCAGATACGCAGTATTTT. Amino acids: CASSQVAQGADTQYF. V is TRBV14 and J is TRBJ2-3; 7 bases fit TRBD1. J gave up 4 bases and V 1 base, and 5 bases lay outside the gene matches. The CDR3 contains 15 residues. Germline assignment: CDR1 SGHDN and CDR2 FVKESK. Full variable domain (missing parts from reference TRBV14 and TRBJ2-3): EAGVTQFPSHSVIEKGQTVTLRCDPISGHDNLYWYRRVMGKEIKFLLHFVKESKQDESGMPNNRFLAERTGGTYSTLKVQPAELEDSGVYFCASSQVAQGADTQYFGPGTRLTVL.

The CDR3 DNA sequence: TGTGCCTGGAGATCGACTAGCGGGGTTTCCTACGAGCAGTACTTC. Translating it yields CAWRSTSGVSYEQYF. This chain links TRBV30 with TRBJ2-7; TRBD2 agrees at 11 bases. Trimming at V came to 3 bases and at J to 1 base, leaving 5 bases not matched to a gene. Germline CDR1 reads GTSNPN; CDR2 reads SVGIG (reference sequence). The CDR3 runs 15 residues. Full variable domain (missing parts from reference TRBV30 and TRBJ2-7): SQTIHQWPATLVQPVGSPLSLECTVEGTSNPNLYWYRQAAGRGLQLLFYSVGIGQISSEVPQNLSASRPQDRQFILSSKKLLLSDSGFYLCAWRSTSGVSYEQYFGPGTRLTVT.

V usage is TRBV30 and J usage is TRBJ1-5, with 9 bases lining up with TRBD1. The CDR3 sequence is 15 residues long. V lost 0 bases and J lost 4; bases outside the gene matches: 4. Per germline, CDR1 GTSNPN and CDR2 SVGIG (reference sequence). In DNA, the CDR3 is TGTGCCTGGAGTGTAGGGACAGGGCAAAATCAGCCCCAGCATTTT. Protein product: CAWSVGTGQNQPQHF.

This chain joins TRBV5-1 and TRBJ1-4; possible D gene TRBD1, 5 bases. Germline CDR1 and CDR2: SGHRS and YFSETQ. The CDR3 has 14 residues. Trimming left V 1 base short and J 5 bases short, with 9 bases between. CDR3 protein: CASSLTHRNEKLFF. Written as DNA, the CDR3 is TGCGCCAGCAGCTTGACCCACAGGAATGAAAAACTGTTTTTT.

In this sample, this clone turned up once. The chain links TRBV25-1 to TRBJ1-1; the D gene is possibly TRBD1 (5 bases). The CDR3 sequence is 14 residues long. Germline V gene sequence: CDR1 MGHDK, CDR2 SYGVNS. With 1 base removed from V and 1 base from J, the gap between germline ends came to 7 bases. The chain's CDR3 is CASSEFGGNTEAFF. CDR3 DNA: TGTGCCAGCAGTGAATTCGGGGGGAACACTGAAGCTTTCTTT.

V gene TRBV15 combines with J gene TRBJ2-3; D perhaps matches TRBD2 (6 bases). There are 13 residues in the CDR3. Germline V gives CDR1 LNHNV, CDR2 YYDKDF (reference sequence). Between the trimmed V and J ends, which lost 5 bases and 3 bases, there was a span of 9 bases. CDR3 DNA: TGTGCCACCAGCGGACTAAGAACAGATACGCAGTATTTT. It translates to CATSGLRTDTQYF.

V usage is TRBV7-8 and J usage is TRBJ2-5; D not resolved. The last part of the DNA fits TRBJ2-7 better; the J call may be wrong. Germline CDR1 SGHVS, CDR2 FQNEAQ. The CDR3 consists of 12 residues. The CDR3 here is CASSLGAYEQYF. The CDR3 DNA reads as TGTGCCAGCAGCTTAGGGGCCTACGAGCAGTACTTC.